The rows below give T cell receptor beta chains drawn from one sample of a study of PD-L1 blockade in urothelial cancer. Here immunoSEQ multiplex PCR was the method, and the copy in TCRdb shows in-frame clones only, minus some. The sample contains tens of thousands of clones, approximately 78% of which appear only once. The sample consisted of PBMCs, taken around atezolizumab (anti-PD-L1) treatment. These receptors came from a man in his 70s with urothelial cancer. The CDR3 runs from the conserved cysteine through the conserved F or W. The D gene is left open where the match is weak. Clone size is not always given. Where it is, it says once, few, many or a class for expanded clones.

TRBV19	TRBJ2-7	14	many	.	CASSNSLSSYEQYF	TGTGCCAGTAGTAATAGCCTTAGCTCCTACGAGCAGTACTTC
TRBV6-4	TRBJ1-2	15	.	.	CASSVTGTDNYGYTF	TGTGCCAGCAGTGTCACAGGGACGGATAACTATGGCTACACCTTC
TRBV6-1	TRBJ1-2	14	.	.	CASSEALNIYGYTF	TGTGCCAGCAGTGAAGCGTTGAACATCTATGGCTACACCTTC
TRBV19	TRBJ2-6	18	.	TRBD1	CASSGSGTALSGANVLTF	TGTGCCAGTAGTGGTTCCGGGACAGCCCTCTCTGGGGCCAACGTCCTGACTTTC
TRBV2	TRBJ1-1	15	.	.	CASSGSRRANTEAFF	TGTGCCAGCAGTGGTTCCAGGAGGGCGAACACTGAAGCTTTCTTT
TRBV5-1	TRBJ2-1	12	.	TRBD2	CASSPDGTSQFF	TGCGCCAGCAGCCCAGATGGGACTAGCCAGTTCTTC
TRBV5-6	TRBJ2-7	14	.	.	CASSPYTEPYEQYF	TGTGCCAGCAGTCCTTACACAGAGCCCTACGAGCAGTACTTC
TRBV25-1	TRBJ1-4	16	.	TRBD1	CASTPYGQGANEKLFF	TGTGCCAGCACACCTTATGGACAGGGGGCTAATGAAAAACTGTTTTTT
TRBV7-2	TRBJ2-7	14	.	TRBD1	CASSYWDRTYEQYF	TGTGCCAGCAGCTACTGGGACAGAACCTACGAGCAGTACTTC
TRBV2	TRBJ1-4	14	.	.	CASSVGGSYEKLFF	TGTGCCAGCAGTGTGGGGGGTTCCTATGAAAAACTGTTTTTT
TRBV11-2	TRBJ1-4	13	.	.	CASSNGLEGKLFF	TGTGCCAGCAGCAACGGACTCGAAGGAAAACTGTTTTTT
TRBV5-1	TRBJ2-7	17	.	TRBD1	CASSPFGQGPETYEQYF	TGCGCCAGCAGCCCGTTCGGACAGGGGCCAGAAACTTACGAGCAGTACTTC
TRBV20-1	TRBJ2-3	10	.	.	CSAVTDTQYF	TGCAGTGCCGTCACAGATACGCAGTATTTT
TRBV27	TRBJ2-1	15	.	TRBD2	CASSPTSVIANEQFF	TGTGCCAGCAGTCCGACTAGCGTCATCGCCAATGAGCAGTTCTTC
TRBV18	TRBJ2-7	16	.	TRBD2	CASSPPGLATSYEQYF	TGTGCCAGCTCACCACCGGGACTAGCGACTTCCTACGAGCAGTACTTC
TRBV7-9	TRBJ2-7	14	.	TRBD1	CASSAGTGSYEQYF	TGTGCCAGCAGCGCCGGGACAGGTTCCTACGAGCAGTACTTC
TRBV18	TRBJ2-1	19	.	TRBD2	CASSPSRTSGRAAYNEQFF	TGTGCCAGCTCCCCGTCCCGGACTAGCGGGAGGGCCGCCTACAATGAGCAGTTCTTC
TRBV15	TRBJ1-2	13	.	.	CATSRGNGGGYTF	TGTGCCACCAGCAGAGGAAACGGGGGAGGCTACACCTTC
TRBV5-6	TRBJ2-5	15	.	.	CASSLTPGFQETQYF	TGTGCCAGCAGCTTGACCCCAGGATTCCAAGAGACCCAGTACTTC
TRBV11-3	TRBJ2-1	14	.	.	CASSLGLSYNEQFF	TGTGCCAGCAGCTTAGGGCTTTCCTACAATGAGCAGTTCTTC
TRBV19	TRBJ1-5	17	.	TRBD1	CASSFYQGALSNQPQHF	TGTGCCAGTAGTTTCTATCAGGGGGCCCTTAGCAATCAGCCCCAGCATTTT
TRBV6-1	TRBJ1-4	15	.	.	CASSEEQDFNEKLFF	TGTGCCAGCAGTGAAGAACAGGATTTTAATGAAAAACTGTTTTTT
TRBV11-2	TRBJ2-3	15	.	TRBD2	CASSSIAGASNTQYF	TGTGCCAGCAGCTCCATAGCGGGAGCTTCAAATACGCAGTATTTT
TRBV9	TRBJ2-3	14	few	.	CASTPRGSTDTQYF	TGTGCCAGCACCCCTCGAGGGAGCACAGATACGCAGTATTTT
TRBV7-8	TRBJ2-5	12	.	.	CASSFSKETQYF	TGTGCCAGCAGCTTTTCCAAAGAGACCCAGTACTTC
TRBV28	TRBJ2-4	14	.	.	CASSLPVAKNIQYF	TGTGCCAGCAGTCTTCCCGTAGCCAAAAACATTCAGTACTTC
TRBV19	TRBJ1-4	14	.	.	CATKTRRTNEKLFF	TGTGCCACTAAAACACGGAGAACTAATGAAAAACTGTTTTTT
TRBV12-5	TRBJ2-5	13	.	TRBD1	CASDPRGLETQYF	TGTGCTAGTGACCCTAGGGGGCTTGAGACCCAGTACTTC
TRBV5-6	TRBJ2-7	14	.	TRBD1	CASSLEGTVYEQYF	TGTGCCAGCAGCTTGGAAGGGACAGTATACGAGCAGTACTTC
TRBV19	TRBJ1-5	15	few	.	CASSIDGAGRQPQHF	TGTGCCAGTAGTATAGATGGGGCAGGGAGGCAGCCCCAGCATTTT
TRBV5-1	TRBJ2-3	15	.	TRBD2	CASSPLAGAADTQYF	TGCGCCAGCAGCCCCCTAGCGGGAGCAGCAGATACGCAGTATTTT
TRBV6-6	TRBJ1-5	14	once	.	CASSQAGSNQPQHF	TGTGCCAGCAGTCAGGCGGGGAGCAATCAGCCCCAGCATTTT
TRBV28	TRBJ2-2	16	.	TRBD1	CASSLTGQGASGELFF	TGTGCCAGCAGCCTTACGGGACAGGGGGCTTCTGGGGAGCTGTTTTTT
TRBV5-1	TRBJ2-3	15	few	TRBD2	CASSLDLAEGDTQYF	TGCGCCAGCAGCTTGGATCTAGCGGAGGGGGATACGCAGTATTTT
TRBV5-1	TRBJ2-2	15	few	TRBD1	CASSEIAGGTGELFF	TGCGCCAGCAGCGAGATAGCAGGGGGCACCGGGGAGCTGTTTTTT
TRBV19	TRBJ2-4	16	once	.	CASSSVTGSPKNIQYF	TGTGCCAGTAGTAGTGTAACAGGGTCCCCGAAAAACATTCAGTACTTC
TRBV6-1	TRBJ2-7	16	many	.	CASSGSYMSGNYEQYF	TGTGCCAGCAGTGGATCCTACATGTCGGGGAACTACGAGCAGTACTTC
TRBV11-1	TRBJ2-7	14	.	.	CASSHREGYYEQYF	TGTGCCAGCAGCCACAGGGAAGGGTACTACGAGCAGTACTTC
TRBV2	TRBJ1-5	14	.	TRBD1	CASSAITGEQPQHF	TGTGCCAGCAGTGCGATTACAGGGGAACAGCCCCAGCATTTT